This T cell receptor (beta chain) emerged from a study of blood T cell repertoires in COVID-19. As for the study in general: COVID-19 samples from acute and convalescent phases originated in the United States, Italy and Spain.

The data were produced by immunoSEQ multiplex PCR, yet TCRdb's version contains in-frame clones alone and is incomplete. The sample carries about 370,000 clones, around 92% recorded once. The sequenced material came from peripheral blood. The source is a woman in her 30s with COVID-19, enrolled during active disease.

CDR3 sequence: CASIRSGGNTGELFF. CDR3 nucleotides: TGTGCCAGCATCCGTAGCGGGGGAAACACCGGGGAGCTGTTTTTT. V gene TRBV6-5 combines with J gene TRBJ2-2, with 9 bases that match TRBD2. The germline V gene encodes CDR1 MNHEY and CDR2 SVGAGI. J lost 2 bases, V lost 7 bases, and 5 bases had no gene match. The CDR3 is 15 residues long.